The 15 T cell receptor beta chains listed next were all sequenced from one sample in a study of blood T cell repertoires in COVID-19. The data were produced by immunoSEQ multiplex PCR, yet TCRdb's version contains in-frame clones alone and is incomplete. The profile shows about 160,000 clones, over 80% of them singletons. The specimen was PBMCs or T cells enriched from blood (not recorded which). All receptors come from a woman aged 45-65 years who had recovered from COVID-19.

Here the CDR3 reads CATRGVTQETQYF. DNA of the CDR3: TGTGCCACCAGAGGGGTTACCCAAGAGACCCAGTACTTC. The chain couples TRBV6-5 to TRBJ2-5; either TRBD1 or TRBD2 may supply D (5 bases each). V was shortened by 10 bases and J by 1 base, with 13 bases between the two germline ends. Germline V gene data show CDR1 as MNHEY and CDR2 as SVGAGI. This CDR3 has 13 amino acids.

This sequence joins TRBV19 and TRBJ1-4; D uncertain. CDR1 is LNHDA and CDR2 is SQIVND in the germline V gene (reference sequence). Trimming stripped 1 base from V and 0 bases from J, with 15 bases between. CDR3 length: 18 amino acids. The CDR3 spells CASSIGLTRLATNEKLFF. The CDR3 DNA sequence: TGTGCCAGTAGTATAGGTCTTACGAGACTGGCAACTAATGAAAAACTGTTTTTT. Combining the CDR3 with reference TRBV19 and TRBJ1-4 gives the whole variable domain DGGITQSPKYLFRKEGQNVTLSCEQNLNHDAMYWYRQDPGQGLRLIYYSQIVNDFQKGDIAEGYSVSREKKESFPLTVTSAQKNPTAFYLCASSIGLTRLATNEKLFFGSGTQLSVL.

The chain recombines TRBV28 with TRBJ1-1, with 8 bases identical to TRBD1. This CDR3 is 14 amino acids long. The germline gives CDR1 MDHEN, CDR2 SYDVKM. V dropped 5 bases and J dropped 4; count of bases not matched to a gene: 6. The CDR3 region has the DNA TGTGCCAGCAGTACAAAGGACAGGGTCACTGAAGCTTTCTTT. Residues: CASSTKDRVTEAFF.

This clone is a singleton in its sample. V is TRBV18 and J is TRBJ1-1; possibly TRBD1 for D (6 bases). CDR1 is KGHSH, CDR2 LQKENI, per germline. The CDR3 consists of 13 residues. Trimming took off 5 bases at V and 1 base at J, with 8 bases between the two ends. The CDR3 DNA is TGTGCCAGCTCAACGACAGGGAACACTGAAGCTTTCTTT. Protein product: CASSTTGNTEAFF.

This sequence joins TRBV3-1 (or the pseudogene TRBV3-2) and TRBJ1-5, with a possible D match to TRBD1 (6 bases). V lost 3 bases, J lost 1 base, and 13 bases lay in between. The CDR3 covers 16 residues. Per the germline V gene, CDR1 is LGHDT and CDR2 is YNNKEL (reference sequence). The CDR3 here is CASSQGGGNSNQPQHF. The CDR3 DNA is TGTGCCAGCAGCCAGGGTGGGGGCAACAGCAATCAGCCCCAGCATTTT.

The rearrangement uses TRBV5-4 and TRBJ1-3; tentative D call: TRBD1 (5 bases). CDR1 SGHNT and CDR2 YYREEE come from the germline V gene (reference sequence). Between the trimmed V and J ends, which lost 4 bases and 0 bases, there was a span of 17 bases. The CDR3 length is 17 residues. CDR3 sequence: CASSRQPLISSGNTIYF. In DNA, the CDR3 is TGTGCCAGCAGCCGACAGCCTCTGATCAGCTCTGGAAACACCATATATTTT.

The rearrangement joins TRBV28 to TRBJ1-1; TRBD1 might be the D (5 bases). V was pared by 8 bases and J by 2 bases, with 18 bases between. The CDR3 extends over 15 amino acids. The germline gives CDR1 MDHEN, CDR2 SYDVKM. The CDR3 protein is CASSTRRGGNTEAFF. CDR3 coding DNA: TGTGCCAGCTCCACGAGGCGGGGGGGAAACACTGAAGCTTTCTTT.

The V and J genes are TRBV6-5 and TRBJ1-2; D unclear. The V and J ends lost 4 bases and 5 bases respectively, with 17 bases between them. This CDR3 has 15 residues. Germline V gene sequence: CDR1 MNHEY, CDR2 SVGAGI. The CDR3 loop is CASSSPGLDLYGYTF. The CDR3 coding sequence is TGTGCCAGCAGTTCCCCTGGGCTGGACTTATATGGCTACACCTTC.

In this sample, this clone turned up once. This rearrangement joins TRBV19 to TRBJ2-2; possible D gene TRBD1, 5 bases. The germline CDR1 and CDR2 sequences are LNHDA and SQIVND (reference sequence). CDR3 length: 14 amino acids. The germline V and J ends were trimmed by 9 bases and 5 bases, with 16 bases remaining between them. In nucleotides, the CDR3 is TGTGCCAGCAGACCTTCAGGGTTAACCGGGGAGCTGTTTTTT. Residues: CASRPSGLTGELFF.

The chain is built from TRBV5-4 and TRBJ2-1; D might be TRBD2 (5 bases). The CDR3 is 16 amino acids. V gave up 5 bases and J gave up 4 bases, with 19 bases separating them. The germline V gene encodes CDR1 SGHNT and CDR2 YYREEE (reference sequence). The CDR3 sequence: CASSFEGFDQYNEQFF. The DNA for the CDR3 is TGTGCCAGCAGTTTTGAGGGCTTCGACCAGTACAATGAGCAGTTCTTC. Supplemented by reference TRBV5-4 and TRBJ2-1, the full variable domain reads ETGVTQSPTHLIKTRGQQVTLRCSSQSGHNTVSWYQQALGQGPQFIFQYYREEENGRGNFPPRFSGLQFPNYSSELNVNALELDDSALYLCASSFEGFDQYNEQFFGPGTRLTVL.

This chain joins TRBV7-8 and TRBJ1-1, with D uncertain. The germline gives CDR1 SGHVS, CDR2 FQNEAQ. V lost 3 bases to trimming and J lost 6 bases, with 11 bases between them. This CDR3 is built from 13 residues. CDR3 sequence: CASSFGREAEAFF. CDR3 sequence (DNA): TGTGCCAGCAGCTTCGGAAGGGAGGCTGAAGCTTTCTTT.

Only one count was recorded for this clone. V and J are TRBV7-2 and TRBJ1-2; D is undetermined. The length of the CDR3 is 15 residues. The V gene lost 0 bases and the J gene lost 2 bases, with 10 bases spanning the gap. Germline V gives CDR1 SGHTA, CDR2 FQGNSA. CDR3 DNA: TGTGCCAGCAGCTTAGCGCTAGCGGAAAACTATGGCTACACCTTC. It codes for CASSLALAENYGYTF.

The V gene is TRBV5-4, the J gene TRBJ1-2, with 11 bases that match TRBD1. This CDR3 region has 17 residues. Germline V gene lookup returns CDR1 SGHNT and CDR2 YYREEE (reference sequence). The V segment lost 1 base and the J segment 4 bases; nucleotides outside the gene matches: 9. The CDR3 region has the DNA TGTGCCAGCAGCTTGCGGACAGGGGGCGCCCCGGGCTATGGCTACACCTTC. Encoded protein: CASSLRTGGAPGYGYTF.

By sample share, this clone is medium-sized (0.01 to 0.1%). The chain uses TRBV11-2 and TRBJ2-7, with 7 bases lining up with TRBD1. Trimming cost V 5 bases and J 3 bases; bases outside gene matches: 7. The germline gives CDR1 SGHAT, CDR2 FQNNGV. The CDR3 is 14 amino acids. In DNA form, the CDR3 reads TGTGCCAGCAGCCTCACGACAGGGTTCTACGAGCAGTACGTC. Amino acid sequence: CASSLTTGFYEQYV.

The J gene is TRBJ1-1, the V gene TRBV10-3; TRBD1 matches at 10 bases. Germline trimming cut 4 bases from V and 0 bases from J; bases unmatched to any gene: 11. This CDR3 comprises 18 residues. In germline, CDR1 is ENHRY, CDR2 SYGVKD. In DNA, the CDR3 is TGTGCCATCAGTGGGCTGACAGGGGGCGAAACTATGAACACTGAAGCTTTCTTT. It translates to CAISGLTGGETMNTEAFF.